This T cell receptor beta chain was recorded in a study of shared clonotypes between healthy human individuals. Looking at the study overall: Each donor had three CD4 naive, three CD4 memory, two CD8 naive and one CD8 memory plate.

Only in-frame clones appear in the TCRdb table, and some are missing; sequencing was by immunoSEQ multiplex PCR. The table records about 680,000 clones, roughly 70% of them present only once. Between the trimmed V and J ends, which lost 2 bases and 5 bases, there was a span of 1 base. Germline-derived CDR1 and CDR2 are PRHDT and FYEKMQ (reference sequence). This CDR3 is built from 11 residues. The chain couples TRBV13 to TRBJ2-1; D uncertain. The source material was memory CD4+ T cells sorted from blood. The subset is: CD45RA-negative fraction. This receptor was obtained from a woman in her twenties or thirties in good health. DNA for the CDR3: TGTGCCAGCAGCTTAAACAATGAGCAGTTCTTC. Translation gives CASSLNNEQFF.